Included here is one TCR beta chain sequence, with context. Antigen specificity is unknown. This record comes from a study of T-cell memory formation after mild COVID-19. Findings of the study overall: CM and EM subsets held most contracting CD4+ clones; EMRA held CD8+ ones.

Via MiXCR, TCRdb re-called the 5' RACE reads, giving one row per CDR3 protein. The sample yields around 130,000 distinct CDR3 sequences, about 14% seen once. The CDR3 extends over 15 amino acids. V dropped 4 bases and J dropped 6; count of bases not matched to a gene: 8. Germline V CDR1 and CDR2: SGHAT, FQNNGV. The sample taken for sequencing was PBMCs or a T cell subset sorted from them (not recorded which). The rearrangement joins TRBV11-2 to TRBJ1-4, with TRBD1 matching 7 bases. This clonotype originated in an adult woman who had mild COVID-19 (a few samples of this study predate the infection). Cell type and time point are not known. The CDR3: CASSYRQGRDEKLFF. The CDR3 DNA reads as TGTGCCAGCAGCTACCGACAGGGAAGGGATGAAAAACTGTTTTTT.